The following is a TCR beta chain sequence with its context. The antigen remains unidentified. This entry belongs to a study of cytomegalovirus exposure and HLA in healthy donors. Study-level results: The study recorded about 150 TCR beta chains that were cytomegalovirus-associated. Reportedly, diagnosis of cytomegalovirus status by the classifier showed high specificity and sensitivity. Whilst most TCR sequences proved rare, a subset of public TCRs occurred across many donors.

TCRdb's table, derived via immunoSEQ multiplex PCR, lists solely in-frame clones and lacks some. Among 220,000 or so clones listed, approximately 80% were seen once. The CDR3 has 13 amino acids. Trimming stripped 1 base from V and 4 bases from J, with 5 bases between. Germline loops: CDR1 SGHNT, CDR2 YENEEA. The sequenced material came from PBMCs. This chain links TRBV11-3 with TRBJ2-1; D gene uncertain. The receptor comes from a woman in her 30s in good health and CMV-seropositive. CDR3: CASSLVGYNEQFF. The CDR3 DNA sequence: TGTGCCAGCAGCTTAGTGGGTTACAATGAGCAGTTCTTC.